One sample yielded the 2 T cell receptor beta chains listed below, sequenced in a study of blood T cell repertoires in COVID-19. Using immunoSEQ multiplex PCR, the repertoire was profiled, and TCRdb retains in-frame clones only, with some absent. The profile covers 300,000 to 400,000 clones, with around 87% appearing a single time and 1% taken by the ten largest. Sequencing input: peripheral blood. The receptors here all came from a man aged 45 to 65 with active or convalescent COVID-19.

Written as DNA, the CDR3 is TGTGCCAGCAGTCCCAACTACGAGCAGTACTTC. Translating gives CASSPNYEQYF. This chain links TRBV6-2 or TRBV6-3 with TRBJ2-7; D unclear. The CDR3 is made up of 11 amino acids. CDR1 and CDR2 (germline): MNHEY, SVGEGT. V was pared by 5 bases and J by 3 bases, with 5 bases between.

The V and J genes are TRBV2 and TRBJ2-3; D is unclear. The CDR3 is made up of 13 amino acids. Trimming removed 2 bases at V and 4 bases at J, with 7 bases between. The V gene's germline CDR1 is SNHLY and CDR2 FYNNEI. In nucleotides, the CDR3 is TGTGCCAGCAGTGAAAATCAGGCAGATACGCAGTATTTT. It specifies CASSENQADTQYF.